This T cell receptor beta chain was recovered during a study of T cell clones after liver transplantation. The protocol was immunoSEQ multiplex PCR, while the TCRdb copy is restricted to in-frame clones and leaves out a portion. Of about 74,000 clones detected, 75% to 85% appear once; the ten largest clones hold about 0.64%. By share of the sample, this clone is medium-sized (0.01 to 0.1%). Antigen specificity is unknown. Findings and caveats of the study: Compared with third party-reactive sequences, donor-reactive ones declined more, independent of withdrawal success.

Sequenced here: CD4+ T cells from blood, sampled before liver transplant. This TCR came from a human donor who received a liver transplant.

The CDR3: CASRPAGVNYEQYF. CDR3 sequence (DNA): TGTGCCAGCCGCCCAGCGGGAGTGAACTACGAGCAGTACTTC. This chain links TRBV7-8 with TRBJ2-7; 8 nucleotides line up with TRBD2. Trimming cost V 8 bases and J 3 bases; bases outside gene matches: 9. The CDR3 consists of 14 residues. Germline lookup yields CDR1 SGHVS and CDR2 FQNEAQ.